This T cell receptor beta chain was recorded in a study of tumor-infiltrating lymphocytes in primary liver carcinoma. The investigators made TCR beta cDNA from 400 to 550 ng total RNA, using a constant-region primer. TCR beta libraries came from three nested multiplex PCR rounds using slightly modified ARM-PCR. Researchers ran the first two PCR rounds for about 11 cycles each with TRBV1-TRBV30 forward primers and a C-beta reverse primer. TCRdb recomputed calls from the multiplex PCR reads with MiXCR, one row per CDR3 protein. There are about 35,000 distinct CDR3 sequences in the sample; under 75% occur only once, and 15% to 20% lies in the top ten. Details on this clonotype: Its antigen is as yet unknown. The conserved phenylalanine or tryptophan is not found at the CDR3 terminus, so this likely reflects a read error.

The CDR3 extends over 15 amino acids. Germline V CDR1 and CDR2: MDHEN, SYDVKM. V was clipped by 4 bases and J by 2 bases, with 13 bases between them. Study-level results: Top-250-clone fractions were significantly higher in tumors than in blood (p = 0.039).

Without any cell sorting, roughly 20-32 mg of bulk tissue yielded co-extracted RNA and DNA. The material sequenced was liver tumor tissue from sampling region 4. Noted subset: tumor region T4, right-lateral pole. This TCR came from a man aged 35-49 years with primary liver carcinoma and hepatitis B virus infection. J is TRBJ2-3 and V is TRBV28; D remains unclear. CDR3 in amino acids: CASSYLDSITDTQYI. The CDR3 region has the DNA TGTGCCAGCAGTTACTTGGATAGCATCACAGATACGCAGTATATT.